A single sample gave rise to the 4 T cell receptor beta chains below, sequenced in a study of Ad26.COV2.S vaccination and SARS-CoV-2 variants. Clones were read by immunoSEQ multiplex PCR, and TCRdb kept only the in-frame ones, dropping some. This table holds over 400,000 clones, approximately 92% found once. Treatment defined: around 19 received Ad26.COV2.S at low or high dose, single or two shots; roughly five received placebo; per-sample allocation not given. On day 63 after the first injection, vaccine and placebo recipients gave samples. Sequenced material: peripheral blood, taken in a trial of Ad26.COV2.S vaccine versus placebo. These receptors were taken from a person aged 18-60 years who received the Ad26.COV2.S COVID-19 vaccine or a placebo.

This clone was recorded once. The chain links TRBV6-1 to TRBJ1-1; a possible D gene is TRBD1 (5 bases). The germline gives CDR1 MNHNS, CDR2 SASEGT. V lost 0 bases, J lost 0 bases, and 11 bases lay in between. CDR3 length: 16 residues. CDR3 sequence (DNA): TGTGCCAGCAGTGAAGCCGTGACAGTTATGAACACTGAAGCTTTCTTT. Its translation is CASSEAVTVMNTEAFF.

The CDR3 loop reads CASRIRGPGELFF. The CDR3 bases are TGTGCCAGCAGGATCAGGGGTCCCGGGGAGCTGTTTTTT. The chain links TRBV28 to TRBJ2-2; D might be TRBD1 (6 bases). V was shortened by 6 bases and J by 6 bases, with 11 bases between the two germline ends. This CDR3 is 13 amino acids long. Germline CDR1 reads MDHEN; CDR2 reads SYDVKM. Full variable domain (remainder filled in from reference TRBV28 and TRBJ2-2): DVKVTQSSRYLVKRTGEKVFLECVQDMDHENMFWYRQDPGLGLRLIYFSYDVKMKEKGDIPEGYSVSREKKERFSLILESASTNQTSMYLCASRIRGPGELFFGEGSRLTVL.

The chain couples TRBV6-1 to TRBJ1-6, with 9 bases identical to TRBD1. CDR3 size: 18 residues. Germline V CDR1 and CDR2: MNHNS, SASEGT. V dropped 0 bases and J dropped 3; count of bases not matched to a gene: 6. This CDR3 is CASSEARTGAGYNSPLHF. CDR3 sequence (DNA): TGTGCCAGCAGTGAAGCTCGGACAGGGGCGGGCTATAATTCACCCCTCCACTTT.

The chain links TRBV5-1 to TRBJ1-1; tentatively, D is TRBD1 (5 bases). Between the trimmed V and J ends, which lost 1 base and 5 bases, there was a span of 9 bases. This CDR3 comprises 13 residues. CDR1 and CDR2 (germline): SGHRS, YFSETQ. The CDR3 is CASSLFQGTEAFF. DNA of the CDR3: TGCGCCAGCAGCTTGTTCCAGGGAACTGAAGCTTTCTTT.